This is a list of T cell receptor beta chains from one sample in a study of blood T cell repertoires in COVID-19. Assay: immunoSEQ multiplex PCR; the TCRdb copy retains only in-frame clones and omits some. The table includes hundreds of thousands of clones, approximately 86% detected once. Input material: peripheral blood. These receptors were collected from a woman in her sixties or seventies with COVID-19, enrolled during active disease. Both conserved end residues are part of each CDR3. A D gene is named only where the DNA matches it firmly. Size tells how often a clone was seen (once, few, many) or the class of an expanded clone, and some rows leave it out.

V	D	size	J	length	CDR3	DNA
TRBV7-2	.	.	TRBJ2-3	15	CASSLGRLDTDTQYF	TGTGCCAGCAGCTTAGGGCGACTAGACACAGATACGCAGTATTTT
TRBV4-3	TRBD1	.	TRBJ2-3	17	CASSQDQTGLYTDTQYF	TGCGCCAGCAGCCAGGACCAGACAGGGTTATACACAGATACGCAGTATTTT
TRBV5-8	.	.	TRBJ1-1	14	CASSLGPGGTEAFF	TGTGCCAGCAGCTTGGGGCCGGGTGGAACTGAAGCTTTCTTT
TRBV4-1	TRBD2	.	TRBJ2-1	17	CASSQDVRAGGHNEQFF	TGCGCCAGCAGCCAAGATGTCCGAGCGGGGGGCCACAATGAGCAGTTCTTC
TRBV9	TRBD2	.	TRBJ2-3	16	CASSGGLAEIDDTQYF	TGTGCCAGCAGCGGGGGACTAGCGGAAATCGACGATACGCAGTATTTT
TRBV18	.	.	TRBJ2-1	15	CASSPGRSSYNEQFF	TGTGCCAGCTCACCAGGGAGGAGCTCCTACAATGAGCAGTTCTTC
TRBV6-5	TRBD1	few	TRBJ2-3	15	CASSLTGGVVDTQYF	TGTGCCAGCAGTTTGACAGGGGGAGTGGTGGATACGCAGTATTTT
TRBV24-1	TRBD1	.	TRBJ2-1	16	CATSDLGQGNYNEQFF	TGTGCCACCAGTGATTTGGGACAGGGTAACTACAATGAGCAGTTCTTC
TRBV5-8	.	.	TRBJ1-5	17	CASSLLTGTLSNQPQHF	TGTGCCAGCAGCTTGTTAACCGGGACACTTAGCAATCAGCCCCAGCATTTT
TRBV6-5	.	.	TRBJ1-5	15	CASSYSGGSNQPQHF	TGTGCCAGCAGTTACTCTGGCGGTAGCAATCAGCCCCAGCATTTT
TRBV7-2	.	few	TRBJ1-2	13	CASSVQGFGGYTF	TGTGCCAGCAGCGTACAGGGCTTTGGGGGCTACACCTTC
TRBV27	.	.	TRBJ1-6	15	CASSSPTGPPSPLHF	TGTGCCAGCAGTTCACCAACAGGTCCGCCTTCACCCCTCCACTTT
TRBV9	.	.	TRBJ1-2	12	CASAQVSYGYTF	TGTGCCAGCGCACAGGTTAGCTATGGCTACACCTTC
TRBV6-4	TRBD2	.	TRBJ2-3	14	CASSDSRGADTQYF	TGTGCCAGCAGTGACTCGCGGGGGGCGGATACGCAGTATTTT
TRBV21-1	.	.	TRBJ1-5	15	CASSKERGPNQPQHF	TGTGCCAGCAGCAAAGAGCGGGGACCCAATCAGCCCCAGCATTTT
TRBV3-1/TRBV3-2	TRBD1	.	TRBJ2-7	19	CASSQDLGDRGRISYEQYF	TGTGCCAGCAGCCAAGATTTGGGGGACAGGGGAAGGATCTCCTACGAGCAGTACTTC